This T cell receptor (beta chain) was sequenced in a study of blood T cell repertoires in COVID-19 (dated by TCRdb to about 2020). About the investigation overall: Samples from collaborators originated in the United States, Italy and Spain and spanned both the acute and convalescent phases of COVID-19. A freely available public database, intended as a resource for researchers studying the immune response to SARS-CoV-2, is where the repertoires were released. The dataset comprised deeply sampled blood TCRbeta repertoires from subjects exposed to, actively infected with, or recovered from COVID-19. The prospective study material was composed of cDNA or gDNA derived from T cells, B-cell-depleted T cells, or PBMCs. Where available, HLA class I and class II types were taken from metadata supplied by the sample provider and were not determined by assay-based typing. The samples were drawn from two sources: the first 160 participants of the ongoing ImmuneRACE study, and approximately 1,300 subjects contributed by 6 global collaborators. The sample metadata nearly always contained a de-identified subject ID, COVID-19 status, age in years and sex. Overall study results and their limits: Clinical and demographic metadata were provided uncurated, with the amount varying by source and participant.

The immunoSEQ Assay, a bias-controlled multiplex PCR, was used to amplify TCRbeta CDR3 regions from genomic DNA. In the paper's pipeline: The number of nucleated cells in each sample was estimated from the amplification of reference gene primers within the assay. To quantify the absolute abundance of each unique TCRbeta CDR3 rearrangement, sequence reads were collapsed and filtered. For each sample, productive Simpson clonality was calculated as the square root of Simpson's diversity index across productive rearrangements. Drawn from immuneACCESS, this table holds only the in-frame rearrangements with V and J called that TCRdb kept. Clones are partly lost; checked studies trace under half to an unresolved V gene and leave the rest unexplained. V and J calls and clone size are as listed in that table; D and trimming were resolved from the DNA. This sample has roughly 160,000 clones in its table, and about 87% of those were observed once. Around 25% of the sample is held by the ten biggest clonotypes.

The junction shows trimming of 4 bases on V and 4 bases on J, plus 11 bases between the germline ends. The germline V gene (reference sequence) gives CDR1 as LNHDA and CDR2 as SQIVND. The CDR3 numbers 14 residues from cysteine through phenylalanine. Of all the DNA, just the CDR3 is kept, 42 bases in frame from base 1. Collaborating institutions collected whole blood in K2EDTA tubes following their own protocols. Collaborator samples were shipped for TCRbeta analysis as frozen whole blood, isolated PBMCs, or DNA extracted from either sample type. On this clone itself: Its antigen is unknown. No base-level quality is on record; no much larger clone is a single base apart.

Recombination connected TRBV19 to TRBJ1-5, with the D gene uncertain. Sequenced sample: peripheral blood. The origin of this receptor is a man between 60 and 70 years old with acute or convalescent COVID-19. The DNA sequence reads TGTGCCAGTAGTAATCGGGGAGAGAATCAGCCCCAGCATTTT. Its coded protein is CASSNRGENQPQHF. Full variable domain (CDR3 extended with the reference TRBV19 and TRBJ1-5 proteins): DGGITQSPKYLFRKEGQNVTLSCEQNLNHDAMYWYRQDPGQGLRLIYYSQIVNDFQKGDIAEGYSVSREKKESFPLTVTSAQKNPTAFYLCASSNRGENQPQHFGDGTRLSIL.